Below are 10 T cell receptor beta chains sequenced from a single sample in a study of OX40 agonist ivuxolimab in advanced cancers. Generated by immunoSEQ multiplex PCR, the TCRdb table keeps only in-frame clones and is missing some. The sample contains tens of thousands of clones, 76% of which appear only once. The source was CD4+ or CD8+ T cells sorted from blood, collected in a trial of the OX40 agonist ivuxolimab. The receptor source for this set is an adult with an advanced solid tumor such as melanoma, head and neck, liver or kidney cancer.

The chain uses TRBV27 and TRBJ1-2; 10 bases fit TRBD1. Germline assignment: CDR1 MNHEY and CDR2 SMNVEV (reference sequence). CDR3 length: 14 residues. Trimming at V came to 4 bases and at J to 5 bases, leaving 4 bases not matched to a gene. CDR3 residues: CASSSGTGVYGYTF. CDR3 DNA: TGTGCCAGCAGTTCCGGGACAGGGGTTTATGGCTACACCTTC.

This clone was detected only once. The rearrangement uses TRBV29-1 and TRBJ2-2; D gene uncertain. Per the germline V gene, CDR1 is SQVTM and CDR2 is ANQGSEA. There are 12 residues in the CDR3. Trimming removed 3 bases at V and 4 bases at J, with 6 bases between. The CDR3 bases are TGCAGCGTTGAGAGAGGCACCGGGGAGCTGTTTTTT. This translates into CSVERGTGELFF.

The chain uses TRBV5-4 and TRBJ1-2; no firm D call. V lost 2 bases and J 8 bases, leaving 13 bases between the germline ends. Germline V gene data show CDR1 as SGHNT and CDR2 as YYREEE (reference sequence). This CDR3 has 13 amino acids. The CDR3 DNA sequence: TGTGCCAGCAGCTTACGAAATCTTGAGGGCTACACCTTC. Amino acids: CASSLRNLEGYTF.

This clone was seen only once. The CDR3 nucleotides are TGTGCCTGGAACCTAGCGGGATCGTTCGCAGATACGCAGTATTTT. It encodes CAWNLAGSFADTQYF. The chain joins TRBV30 to TRBJ2-3; 9 bases are shared with TRBD2. CDR3 length equals 15 residues. The germline CDR1 and CDR2 sequences are GTSNPN and SVGIG (reference sequence). Unmatched junction bases numbered 9, after V lost 4 bases and J lost 4 bases.

CDR3 amino acids: CASRMNEQFF. The CDR3 DNA sequence: TGTGCCAGCCGGATGAATGAGCAGTTCTTC. The V call is TRBV6-5, the J call TRBJ2-1; D gene ambiguous. Germline assignment: CDR1 MNHEY and CDR2 SVGAGI. This CDR3 contains 10 residues. V shed 8 bases and J shed 7 bases, with 6 bases lying between them.

This clone was seen a single time. Different DNA sequences within this sample yield the same CDR3. The genes are TRBV7-2 and TRBJ2-1; tentative D call: TRBD1 (5 bases). V was clipped by 1 base and J by 2 bases, with 9 bases between them. The germline V gene has CDR1 SGHTA and CDR2 FQGNSA. This CDR3 has 15 residues. Here the CDR3 reads CASSLEGAAYNEQFF. The CDR3 nucleotides are TGTGCCAGCAGCTTAGAAGGGGCAGCCTACAATGAGCAGTTCTTC.

J is TRBJ1-1 and V is TRBV30; D call uncertain. Trimming took 2 bases from V and 1 from J, leaving 14 bases between them. The CDR3 consists of 15 residues. Germline V gives CDR1 GTSNPN, CDR2 SVGIG (reference sequence). CDR3 sequence reads: CAWSRAGATNTEAFF. Written as DNA, the CDR3 is TGTGCCTGGAGTCGGGCCGGAGCCACGAACACTGAAGCTTTCTTT.

This clone was picked up a small number of times. CDR3 loop: CASSLESWVRDGYTF. CDR3 DNA sequence: TGTGCCAGCAGCTTGGAGTCCTGGGTTCGCGATGGCTACACCTTC. The chain has TRBV7-2 and TRBJ1-2; D is unclear. The CDR3 has 15 residues. The V end was cut by 3 bases, the J end by 6 bases, with 17 bases between. The germline gives CDR1 SGHTA, CDR2 FQGNSA. Combining the CDR3 with reference TRBV7-2 and TRBJ1-2 gives the whole variable domain GAGVSQSPSNKVTEKGKDVELRCDPISGHTALYWYRQSLGQGLEFLIYFQGNSAPDKSGLPSDRFSAERTGGSVSTLTIQRTQQEDSAVYLCASSLESWVRDGYTFGSGTRLTVV.

On this clone: One end of the junction varies from germline; a read error may be responsible. This chain uses TRBV28 with TRBJ2-1; D gene ambiguous. The CDR3 sequence is 11 residues long. Per the germline V gene, CDR1 is MDHEN and CDR2 is SYDVKM. The CDR3: CASGLGNEQFF. CDR3 coding DNA: TGTGCCAGCGGTTTGGGCAATGAGCAGTTCTTC.

This clone was counted only a few times. The genes are TRBV4-2 and TRBJ1-2; 8 bases line up with TRBD1. The CDR3 extends over 17 amino acids. CDR1 and CDR2 (germline): LGHNA, YNFKEQ. Losses at the gene ends were 0 bases for V and 4 bases for J; bases not matched to a gene: 10. The CDR3 region is CASSQDQRTGSTYGYTF. The CDR3 DNA reads TGTGCCAGCAGCCAAGATCAAAGGACAGGGAGTACCTATGGCTACACCTTC.